Shown below are 26 T cell receptor beta chains from a single sample sequenced in a study of blood T cell repertoires in COVID-19. The protocol was immunoSEQ multiplex PCR, while the TCRdb copy is restricted to in-frame clones and leaves out a portion. Here the sample spans about 160,000 clones, around 84% being singletons. Sequenced sample: peripheral blood. The origin of the receptors is a woman older than 75 with acute or convalescent COVID-19.

V usage is TRBV24-1 and J usage is TRBJ2-5; maybe TRBD2 (6 bases). V dropped 3 bases and J dropped 4 bases, with 8 bases sitting between them. The CDR3 length is 13 residues. Germline CDR1 and CDR2: KGHDR and SFDVKD. CDR3 in DNA: TGTGCCACCAGTGATCCAGCGGGAGAGACCCAGTACTTC. This sequence encodes CATSDPAGETQYF.

The chain employs TRBV27 and TRBJ2-1; 8 bases are shared with TRBD1. Germline CDR1 and CDR2: MNHEY and SMNVEV (reference sequence). This CDR3 comprises 15 residues. The ends lost 2 bases at V and 7 bases at J; junction bases unmatched: 7. The CDR3 spells CASSLPSQGGNEQFF. The DNA for the CDR3 is TGTGCCAGCAGTTTACCGTCACAGGGGGGAAATGAGCAGTTCTTC.

A word on this clone: Additional DNA sequences in this sample encode the identical CDR3. The rearrangement links TRBV5-1 to TRBJ2-7, with 13 bases fitting TRBD2. The CDR3 loop spans 15 amino acids. Germline CDR1 and CDR2: SGHRS and YFSETQ. With V trimmed by 4 bases and J by 3 bases, 4 bases remained unmatched. In DNA, the CDR3 is TGCGCCAGCAGCCCCGGGACTAGCGGGATCTACGAGCAGTACTTC. It encodes CASSPGTSGIYEQYF.

V is TRBV3-1 (or the pseudogene TRBV3-2) and J is TRBJ2-7; maybe TRBD2 (5 bases). V was trimmed by 4 bases and J by 5 bases, leaving 12 bases between them. This CDR3 is 13 amino acids long. Germline assignment: CDR1 LGHDT and CDR2 YNNKEL (reference sequence). The CDR3 loop is CASSLSGLNEQYF. The DNA of the CDR3 is TGTGCCAGCAGCCTCAGCGGACTCAACGAGCAGTACTTC.

V and J are TRBV7-2 and TRBJ1-5; maybe TRBD1 (5 bases). V lost 4 bases to trimming and J lost 0 bases, with 19 bases between them. In germline, CDR1 is SGHTA, CDR2 FQGNSA. This CDR3 is built from 18 residues. CDR3 DNA sequence: TGTGCCAGCAGCTCTCGGGTTGGGGCCGCTAATAGCAATCAGCCCCAGCATTTT. Its translation: CASSSRVGAANSNQPQHF.

This clone was picked up a small number of times. This sequence joins TRBV11-2 and TRBJ2-1, with D perhaps matching TRBD2 (5 bases). Germline V CDR1 and CDR2: SGHAT, FQNNGV. V was clipped by 5 bases and J by 8 bases, with 19 bases between them. The CDR3 loop spans 15 amino acids. In DNA form, the CDR3 reads TGTGCCAGCAGCGTAGTACTTGTAGGAGGCGATGAGCAGTTCTTC. Protein: CASSVVLVGGDEQFF.

The chain couples TRBV9 to TRBJ2-5; TRBD2 matches 13 bases. Germline V gives CDR1 SGDLS, CDR2 YYNGEE. The CDR3 consists of 15 residues. Losses at the gene ends were 4 bases for V and 5 bases for J; bases not matched to a gene: 5. The CDR3: CASSPRTSGSETQYF. Here the CDR3 DNA reads TGTGCCAGCAGCCCCCGGACTAGCGGGAGCGAGACCCAGTACTTC.

CDR3 nucleotide sequence: TGTGCCAGCAGCTTCCGTGCGGGCACCGGGGAGCTGTTTTTT. It encodes CASSFRAGTGELFF. This rearrangement joins TRBV11-3 to TRBJ2-2; D may be TRBD2 (5 bases). The germline V gene has CDR1 SGHNT and CDR2 YENEEA. The CDR3 extends over 14 amino acids. Trimming cost V 3 bases and J 4 bases, with 9 bases left between them. Looking up the rest from reference TRBV11-3 and TRBJ2-2 gives the full variable domain: EAGVVQSPRYKIIEKKQPVAFWCNPISGHNTLYWYLQNLGQGPELLIRYENEEAVDDSQLPKDRFSAERLKGVDSTLKIQPAELGDSAVYLCASSFRAGTGELFFGEGSRLTVL.

This clone was counted once. The rearrangement joins TRBV15 to TRBJ2-7; 8 nucleotides match TRBD1. Germline assignment: CDR1 LNHNV and CDR2 YYDKDF (reference sequence). Germline trimming cut 2 bases from V and 6 bases from J; bases unmatched to any gene: 12. This CDR3 spans 16 amino acids. In DNA, the CDR3 is TGTGCCACCAGCAGACCCGGACAGGGTTCGACGGCCGAGCAGTACTTC. This encodes CATSRPGQGSTAEQYF.

This clone has a single count. This chain joins TRBV5-1 and TRBJ2-7; D might be TRBD1 (6 bases). The V gene's germline CDR1 is SGHRS and CDR2 YFSETQ. Trimming took off 8 bases at V and 0 bases at J, with 18 bases between the two ends. The CDR3 spans 15 residues. CDR3 loop: CASTPDSTSSYEQYF. The DNA for the CDR3 is TGCGCCAGTACGCCGGACAGCACCAGCTCCTACGAGCAGTACTTC.

The rearrangement uses TRBV10-3 and TRBJ2-1, with D tentatively TRBD2 (8 bases). CDR3 length equals 17 residues. V was shortened by 4 bases and J by 4 bases, with 20 bases between the two germline ends. Germline V gene lookup returns CDR1 ENHRY and CDR2 SYGVKD. CDR3 protein: CAISATSGGGVYNEQFF. CDR3 DNA: TGTGCCATCAGTGCGACCTCGGGAGGGGGCGTGTACAATGAGCAGTTCTTC.

This clone has just one count. This sequence joins TRBV29-1 and TRBJ2-7, with 13 bases that match TRBD2. The CDR3 extends over 15 amino acids. Germline assignment: CDR1 SQVTM and CDR2 ANQGSEA. V shed 6 bases and J 7 bases; nucleotides not matched to a gene: 12. The CDR3 reads CSVGRTSGSLGEQYF. In DNA form, the CDR3 reads TGCAGCGTGGGAAGGACTAGCGGGAGCCTGGGGGAGCAGTACTTC.

The V gene is TRBV4-1, the J gene TRBJ2-7; TRBD2 matches 7 bases. From germline, CDR1 is MGHRA and CDR2 YSYEKL. This CDR3 has 13 amino acids. The J segment lost 7 bases and the V segment lost 1 base, leaving 4 bases of the junction unmatched. Here the CDR3 reads CASSQVRGEEQYF. The CDR3 nucleotides read TGCGCCAGCAGCCAAGTACGGGGGGAGGAGCAGTACTTC.

The chain couples TRBV7-2 to TRBJ2-2; 9 bases match TRBD2. This CDR3 contains 16 residues. In germline, CDR1 is SGHTA, CDR2 FQGNSA. V lost 3 bases to trimming and J lost 4 bases; unmatched junction nucleotides: 6. CDR3 residues: CASSFNSGGVTGELFF. CDR3 sequence (DNA): TGTGCCAGCAGCTTCAATAGCGGGGGAGTCACCGGGGAGCTGTTTTTT.

The chain carries TRBV5-4 and TRBJ1-2; 9 bases fit TRBD1. The CDR3 is 14 residues long. V dropped 4 bases and J dropped 6; count of bases not matched to a gene: 7. Germline lookup yields CDR1 SGHNT and CDR2 YYREEE (reference sequence). The CDR3 sequence: CASSLPGTGNGYTF. For the CDR3, the DNA is TGTGCCAGCAGCCTCCCCGGGACAGGGAATGGCTACACCTTC.

V gene TRBV28 combines with J gene TRBJ1-1; D remains unclear. This CDR3 has 12 residues. Trimming took off 4 bases at V and 7 bases at J, with 10 bases between the two ends. Per the germline V gene, CDR1 is MDHEN and CDR2 is SYDVKM. CDR3 residues: CASSYPGIEAFF. CDR3 nucleotide sequence: TGTGCCAGCAGTTATCCAGGTATTGAAGCTTTCTTT.

The chain carries TRBV5-4 and TRBJ2-7; possible D gene TRBD1, 6 bases. Trimming removed 0 bases at V and 0 bases at J, with 13 bases between. CDR3 length equals 16 residues. Germline lookup yields CDR1 SGHNT and CDR2 YYREEE (reference sequence). CDR3 nucleotide sequence: TGTGCCAGCAGCTTGGAGTCACCGGACAGCTCCTACGAGCAGTACTTC. It specifies CASSLESPDSSYEQYF.

The genes are TRBV6-5 and TRBJ2-2; unclear D gene. The CDR3 is 16 amino acids. The V gene's germline CDR1 is MNHEY and CDR2 SVGAGI. Trimming stripped 4 bases from V and 0 bases from J, with 12 bases between. In DNA form, the CDR3 reads TGTGCCAGCAGTTTAAGCGCCATCGCGAACACCGGGGAGCTGTTTTTT. This gives the protein CASSLSAIANTGELFF.

The chain joins TRBV30 to TRBJ1-3; 9 bases match TRBD1. CDR3 size: 19 residues. In germline, CDR1 is GTSNPN, CDR2 SVGIG (reference sequence). The V segment lost 5 bases and the J segment 3 bases; nucleotides outside the gene matches: 20. The CDR3 is CAWEVRTGADRGLGNTIYF. DNA of the CDR3: TGTGCCTGGGAGGTTCGGACAGGGGCCGACAGGGGTCTTGGAAACACCATATATTTT.

The gene calls are TRBV27 and TRBJ2-5; perhaps TRBD2 as D (7 bases). The CDR3 sequence is 14 residues long. The germline V gene has CDR1 MNHEY and CDR2 SMNVEV (reference sequence). Trimming removed 0 bases at V and 5 bases at J, with 10 bases between. The CDR3 sequence is CASSLSGGRETQYF. DNA for the CDR3: TGTGCCAGCAGTTTATCGGGGGGGCGGGAGACCCAGTACTTC.

In this sample, this clone turned up a few times. This chain joins TRBV11-3 and TRBJ2-1, with TRBD2 as a possible D gene (6 bases). There are 15 residues in the CDR3. Trimming took 6 bases from V and 3 from J, leaving 15 bases between them. Germline V gene lookup returns CDR1 SGHNT and CDR2 YENEEA. The CDR3 DNA is TGTGCCAGCAGTACCTCGGAGCGGGTCTACAATGAGCAGTTCTTC. It specifies CASSTSERVYNEQFF.

The chain links TRBV18 to TRBJ2-1; 7 bases map to TRBD1. The germline gives CDR1 KGHSH, CDR2 LQKENI. This CDR3 is built from 16 residues. V trimming: 3 bases; J trimming: 2 bases; junction bases outside the gene matches: 7. As DNA, the CDR3 is TGTGCCAGCTCACCTAGGACAGGCCTAACCTACAATGAGCAGTTCTTC. Amino acid sequence: CASSPRTGLTYNEQFF.

Here the CDR3 DNA reads TGTGCCAGCAGCTTAGTGGGAGGGGGCCAAGAGACCCAGTACTTC. It translates to CASSLVGGGQETQYF. The chain recombines TRBV5-5 with TRBJ2-5; TRBD2 might be the D (7 bases). This CDR3 spans 15 amino acids. Trimming left V 2 bases short and J 1 base short, with 12 bases between. Germline CDR1 is SGHKS and CDR2 is YYEKEE (reference sequence).

This chain joins TRBV5-1 and TRBJ1-2; D uncertain. The V gene lost 7 bases and the J gene lost 5 bases, with 18 bases spanning the gap. The CDR3 loop spans 14 amino acids. Germline CDR1 SGHRS, CDR2 YFSETQ. The CDR3 DNA sequence: TGCGCCAGCGGATCCCCGGCCGACTCTTATGGCTACACCTTC. It codes for CASGSPADSYGYTF.

The chain employs TRBV14 and TRBJ2-3, with a weak D call TRBD1 (6 bases). The germline V gene encodes CDR1 SGHDN and CDR2 FVKESK. Trimming took 0 bases from V and 2 from J, leaving 12 bases between them. CDR3 size: 16 residues. For the CDR3, the DNA is TGTGCCAGCAGCCAAGATCCCGGACAGCTCACAGATACGCAGTATTTT. Translating gives CASSQDPGQLTDTQYF.

The rearrangement links TRBV14 to TRBJ2-7; D is perhaps TRBD1 (5 bases). Germline V CDR1 and CDR2: SGHDN, FVKESK. V lost 6 bases, J lost 2 bases, and 17 bases lay in between. The CDR3 runs to 15 residues. The DNA of the CDR3 is TGTGCCAGCAGTCGGATCAGGGATATACCCTACGAGCAGTACTTC. Translated, it gives CASSRIRDIPYEQYF.